This T cell receptor beta chain was retrieved from a study of cytomegalovirus exposure and HLA in healthy donors. Study background: HLA-typed donors were the source of about 85 million unique TCRs held in an early data release. General observations from the study: Further analysis was carried out later, and it showed several of the most significant clusters appearing linked to common viral pathogens.

This clone was seen only once. Its antigen is not known. This PCR relied on a set of 60 Vbeta primers and 13 Jbeta primers. Clones were sequenced by immunoSEQ multiplex PCR, and TCRdb holds only the in-frame ones, with some missing. The sample records 120,000 or so clones, around three quarters being singletons. The germline CDR1 and CDR2 sequences are LNHDA and SQIVND (reference sequence). The ends lost 5 bases at V and 4 bases at J; junction bases unmatched: 8. There are 15 residues in the CDR3. This sequence was found in a human donor in good health. The V call is TRBV19, the J call TRBJ1-2; 9 bases align to TRBD1. Sample: PBMCs. Here the CDR3 reads CASSLLSTGGYGYTF. The DNA of the CDR3 is TGTGCCAGTAGTCTCCTCTCGACAGGGGGCTATGGCTACACCTTC.